This T cell receptor beta chain derives from a study of blood T cell repertoires in COVID-19. At the level of the study: COVID-19 samples collected from the United States, Italy and Spain covered acute and convalescent phases.

Seattle-derived patients entered the study during active infection and were followed longitudinally. There are 12 residues in the CDR3. The germline V gene encodes CDR1 MNHEY and CDR2 SVGAGI. V was cut by 5 bases and J by 3 bases, with 8 bases left in between. Some clones are missing from TCRdb's copy, which holds only in-frame ones; the method was immunoSEQ multiplex PCR. In the table there are over 100,000 clones, about 89% of which are singletons. The sequencing input was peripheral blood. The chain couples TRBV6-5 to TRBJ2-7; D possibly corresponds to TRBD2 (6 bases). The TCR sequence derives from a man between 60 and 75 years old with COVID-19, enrolled during active disease. The CDR3 region is CASSPTSYEQYF. The CDR3 DNA reads TGTGCCAGCAGTCCGACTAGCTACGAGCAGTACTTC.